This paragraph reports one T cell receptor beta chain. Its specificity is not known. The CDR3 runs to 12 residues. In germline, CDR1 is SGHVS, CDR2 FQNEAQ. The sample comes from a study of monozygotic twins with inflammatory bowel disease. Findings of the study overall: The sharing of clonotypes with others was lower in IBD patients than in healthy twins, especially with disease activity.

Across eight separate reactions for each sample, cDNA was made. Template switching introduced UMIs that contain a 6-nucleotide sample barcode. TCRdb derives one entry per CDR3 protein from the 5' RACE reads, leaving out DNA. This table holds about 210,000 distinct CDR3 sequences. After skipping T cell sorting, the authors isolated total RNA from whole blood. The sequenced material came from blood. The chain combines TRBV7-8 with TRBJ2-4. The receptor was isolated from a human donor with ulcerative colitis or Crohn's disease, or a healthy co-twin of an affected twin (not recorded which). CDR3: CASSFTRNIQYF.